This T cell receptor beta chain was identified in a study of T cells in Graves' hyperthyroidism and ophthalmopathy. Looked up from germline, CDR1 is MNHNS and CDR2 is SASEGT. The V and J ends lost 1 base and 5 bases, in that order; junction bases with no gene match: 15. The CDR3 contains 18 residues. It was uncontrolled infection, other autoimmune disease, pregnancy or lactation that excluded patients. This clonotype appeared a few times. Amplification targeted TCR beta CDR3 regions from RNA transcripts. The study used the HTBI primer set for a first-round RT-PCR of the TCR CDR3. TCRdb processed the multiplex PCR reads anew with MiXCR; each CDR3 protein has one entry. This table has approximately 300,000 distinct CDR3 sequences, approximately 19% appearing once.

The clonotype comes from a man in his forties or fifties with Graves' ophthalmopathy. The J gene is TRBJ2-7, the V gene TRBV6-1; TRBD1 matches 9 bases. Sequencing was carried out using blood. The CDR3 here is CASSEGDGQGYSGDEQYF. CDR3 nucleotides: TGTGCCAGCAGTGAAGGAGATGGACAGGGGTATAGTGGCGACGAGCAGTACTTC.